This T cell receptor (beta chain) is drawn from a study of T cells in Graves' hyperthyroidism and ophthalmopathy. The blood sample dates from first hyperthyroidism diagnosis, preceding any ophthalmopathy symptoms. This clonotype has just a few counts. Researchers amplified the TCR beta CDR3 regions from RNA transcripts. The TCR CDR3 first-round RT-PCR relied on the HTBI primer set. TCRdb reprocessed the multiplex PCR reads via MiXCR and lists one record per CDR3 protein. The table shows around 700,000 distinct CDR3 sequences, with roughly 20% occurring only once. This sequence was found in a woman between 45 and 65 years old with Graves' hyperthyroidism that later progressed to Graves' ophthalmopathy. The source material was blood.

The DNA of the CDR3 is TGTGCCAGTAGTATCGACGGACAGGGATTACCTGGCTACACCTTC. This encodes CASSIDGQGLPGYTF. V usage is TRBV19 and J usage is TRBJ1-2; the match to TRBD1 covers 8 bases. This CDR3 contains 15 residues. The V and J ends lost 3 bases and 7 bases, in that order; junction bases with no gene match: 10. Germline CDR1 is LNHDA and CDR2 is SQIVND (reference sequence).